One T cell receptor (beta chain) is described in this entry. No antigen is known for it. The sample holds no much larger clone one base away, and base qualities are not on file. Different DNA sequences within this sample yield the same CDR3. V gives up 4 bases and J gives up 4 bases, and the segment between their germline ends measures 8 bases. There are 12 amino acids in the CDR3, from cysteine to phenylalanine inclusive. CDR3 DNA only is kept here, 36 bases in frame from base 1. CDR1 and CDR2 are drawn from the germline V gene: MDHEN, SYDVKM. The cohort consisted of 600 to 700 healthy bone marrow donors. At the time of sampling, all cohort members were nominally healthy, though unrecorded immune exposures were likely present. The donor tested CMV seronegative and was one of the 352 seronegative cohort members. A peripheral blood sample was provided by each donor, and peripheral blood mononuclear cells were used for TCR beta sequencing. The Qiagen DNeasy Blood Extraction Kit was used to extract genomic DNA from the blood cell samples.

The source of the sample is a study of cytomegalovirus exposure and HLA in healthy donors listed by TCRdb under 2017. In terms of the full investigation: An earlier analysis of some 600 of the donors reported 276 Gb of sequence data and roughly 120 million unique TCR beta sequences obtained from approximately 180 million T cells. An early release that covered about 640 HLA-typed donors contained approximately 300 gigabases of sequencing data and 85 million to 100 million unique TCR sequences. Of the 398 genotyped donors, 81% were placed in the genetic ancestry cluster associated with self-reported Caucasian donors. The study aimed to test whether cataloging public T cell receptors could reveal signatures of past pathogen exposure. Using immunosequencing, the study profiled T cell repertoires from fewer than 850 subjects and related those repertoires to cytomegalovirus serostatus. A separate validation cohort of 100 to 150 different subjects was used in addition to the roughly 640-subject first cohort. High-throughput TCR immunosequencing, statistical association of individual TCRs with disease status, and machine learning were combined to predict cytomegalovirus infection status. A later analysis re-analyzed previously published TCR beta repertoires from 600 to 850 donors and added high-resolution HLA genotyping to study TCR occurrence patterns. Rather than using new phenotypic data, the later analysis identified candidate immune exposures from TCR beta sequences and from how often those sequences occurred across donors. In an earlier analysis of around 540 of the donors, high-throughput TCR beta sequencing was used to judge whether each TCR beta V gene segment behaved as functional or pseudogenic. Donor age, sex, ethnicity and CMV serostatus were collected together with the repertoire data. A later genetic analysis took genome-wide SNP genotypes for about 65% of the roughly 670 donors and used that subset as a discovery cohort. Every discovery cohort repertoire had been produced on one sequencing platform. Class I and class II HLA loci were covered by the typing at four-digit resolution. Typing coverage varied by locus: roughly 629-630 donors for A, B, C, DRB1 and DQB1; roughly 520 for DQA1; some 610 for DPA1; approximately 470 for DPB1. Because of strong linkage in the cohort, 4 to 6 DR-DQ haplotypes were treated as single units for association and clustering. Among about 410 genotyped donors of the cohort, an average of approximately 200,000 unique TCR beta nucleotide sequences was sequenced per donor, of which about 18% were non-productive.

On the study overall, not on this receptor specifically: According to a later analysis, most CMV-associated TCR beta chains appeared to be HLA-restricted, and the HLA associations seemed to be driven largely by CMV exposure. Broadly in line with IMGT annotations, most TCR beta V segments showed up in productive rearrangements about 87% or about 30% of the time in an earlier analysis of around 600 of the donors. Because HLA typing was missing for some donors at each locus, association tests included only the typed subset. The classifier was reported to diagnose cytomegalovirus status with high specificity and sensitivity in both the original and validation cohorts. When HLA alleles, especially DR and DQ, strongly co-occurred, TCR associations were difficult to assign to individual alleles. In a later genetic analysis, a missense DCLRE1C variant was associated with V-gene and J-gene trimming of TCR beta chains, and the association was replicated in an independent cohort. A cluster of highly shared sequence variants was judged likely to be a technical artifact of the sequencing pipeline. A later analysis found that HLA-associated TCR beta chains were more clonally expanded and had lower generation probabilities than equally common non-associated chains. Several of the top co-occurrence clusters appeared to be linked to parvovirus B19, influenza, CMV and Epstein-Barr virus, according to a later analysis. A further reported finding was that TCR beta sequences accurately predicted the HLA-A and HLA-B alleles for most subjects in the first cohort. In a later analysis, more than 15,000 TCR beta sequences were associated with specific HLA alleles at a false discovery rate of 0.05. Some IMGT-functional V segments, including TRBV6-2 and TRBV6-3, could not be told apart with the 87-base-pair reads, so those segments were excluded. A later analysis found that TCR association rates varied across HLA loci, with DRB1 alleles showing the most associated TCRs and HLA-C alleles the fewest. Fewer than 20 rarely observed V segments, including chromosome 9 orphons, were excluded from the earlier analysis of almost 600 of the donors because counts were too low. The authors suggested that the approach could potentially be generalized to other disease states and immunological phenotypes. In vitro tests confirmed that three of the cytomegalovirus-associated TCR beta chains recognize cytomegalovirus antigens. Across donors, most TCR sequences were observed very rarely, whereas some public TCRs were present in many individuals. In the study, around 150 TCR beta chains were listed as associated with cytomegalovirus. Roughly uniform sequencing depth across donors was assumed in presence/absence analyses, although this assumption may not hold. Linkage disequilibrium might explain the correlated functional status among segregating V segments, but an unknown experimental factor could not be excluded. In this cohort, only TCR beta chains were sequenced, and detectable features were limited by the absence of alpha or paired-chain data. CMV serostatus was the only immune exposure information available for the cohort. According to a later genetic analysis, donors in an Asian-associated ancestry cluster had fewer N-insertions in productive TCRs than the roughly 670-donor mean.

Receptor libraries were prepared by the immunoSEQ multiplex PCR assay. For the multiplex PCR, a mixture combining 60 forward primers for TCR Vbeta segments and 13 reverse primers for TCR Jbeta segments was used. The CDR3 region of rearranged TCR beta genes was amplified from genomic DNA with a multiplex PCR assay. On the Illumina HiSeq System, the amplified TCR beta libraries were sequenced as 87-base-pair reads. In the source study's methods: A later analysis counted tens of millions of unique TCR beta chains across the 640 or so repertoires, and some 11 million of these chains were shared by at least two donors. Raw reads were error-corrected and collapsed into unique sequences by a nearest-neighbor algorithm in which closely related sequences were merged to remove PCR and sequencing errors. V, D and J gene segments were assigned by aligning CDR3 sequences to IMGT reference sequences. Each retained sequence needed at least a six-nucleotide match to both a V gene segment and a J gene segment. A rearrangement counted as productive if the CDR3 had no stop codons and remained in frame with V and J, and every other rearrangement counted as non-productive. Following IMGT convention, CDR3 was defined as the stretch from the second conserved V-encoded cysteine to the conserved J-encoded phenylalanine. In an earlier analysis of around 570 of the donors, sequences lacking an unambiguous match to a single V gene segment were excluded. An earlier analysis of just under 600 of the donors called V segments functional above 56.7% productive rearrangements and segregating when the between-donor standard deviation exceeded 5%. A statistical classification framework was developed to diagnose cytomegalovirus status using the catalog of TCR beta chain sequences. A later analysis assigned V and J genes by comparing TCR nucleotide sequences with IMGT/GENE-DB human TR gene sequences. Using the TCRdist pipeline, a later analysis assigned CDR3 sequences along with most-parsimonious VDJ recombination scenarios. In a later analysis, every TCR beta chain was defined by the combination of its CDR3 amino acid sequence and its V-gene family, and reads without a unique V-gene family were dropped. A later analysis removed nearly 600 highly shared, low-generation-probability nucleotide sequences to deal with suspected cross-contamination and a sequencing artifact. In a later analysis, a clonal expansion index for each public chain was calculated from normalized within-repertoire ranks of inferred template counts. Generation probabilities in a later analysis came from a VDJ recombination model fitted to out-of-frame rearrangements, and those results were checked against IGoR. In a later analysis, TCR-TCR, TCR-HLA and TCR-CMV co-occurrence was scored with hypergeometric tests, and a repertoire-size bias correction was applied to TCR pairs. A later analysis estimated false discovery rates by permuting HLA or CMV assignments 20 times. In a later analysis, co-occurring TCRs were grouped with DBSCAN, and TCRdist sequence similarity was added when clustering was performed within HLA-allele-positive subsets. Repertoires with fewer than 30,000 or more than 120,000 public chains were left out of co-occurrence clustering, as were several repertoires with anomalous nucleotide sharing. What TCRdb holds here is the immuneACCESS table cut down to in-frame rearrangements. Part of the clones is not present; checked against another copy, under half of the missing clones reflect an unresolved V gene, and the others are unexplained. V, J and clone size reflect that table, while D and trimming were determined from the DNA. Present in this sample are 150,000 or so clones, roughly 70% of which were seen just once. The top ten hold 3.1% of the sample.

The TCR was taken from a male donor in good health and CMV-seronegative. The chain is encoded by TRBV28 joined to TRBJ2-7; D gene: possibly TRBD2, on 5 matching bases. Sequencing was carried out using PBMCs. The CDR3 loop reads CASSSGVYEQYF. The nucleotide sequence reads as follows: TGTGCCAGCAGTTCCGGGGTATACGAGCAGTACTTC.